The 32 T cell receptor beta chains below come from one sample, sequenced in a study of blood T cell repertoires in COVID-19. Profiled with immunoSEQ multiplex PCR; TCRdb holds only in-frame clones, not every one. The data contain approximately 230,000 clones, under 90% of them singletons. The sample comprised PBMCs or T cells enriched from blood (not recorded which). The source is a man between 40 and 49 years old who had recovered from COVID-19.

This CDR3 reads CASSPETGYGNQPQHF. The CDR3, as DNA: TGTGCCAGCAGCCCAGAGACAGGATATGGCAATCAGCCCCAGCATTTT. This chain connects TRBV11-2 to TRBJ1-5; TRBD1 might be the D (6 bases). The CDR3 consists of 16 residues. The V end lost 5 bases, the J end lost 2 bases, and 16 bases lay between the germline ends. Germline loops: CDR1 SGHAT, CDR2 FQNNGV.

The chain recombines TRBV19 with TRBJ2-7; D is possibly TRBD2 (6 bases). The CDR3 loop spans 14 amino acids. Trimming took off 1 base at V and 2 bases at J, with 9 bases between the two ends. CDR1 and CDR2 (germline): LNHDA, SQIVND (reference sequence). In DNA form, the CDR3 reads TGTGCCAGTAGTATAGGGCGGGGCGCCTACGAGCAGTACTTC. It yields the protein CASSIGRGAYEQYF.

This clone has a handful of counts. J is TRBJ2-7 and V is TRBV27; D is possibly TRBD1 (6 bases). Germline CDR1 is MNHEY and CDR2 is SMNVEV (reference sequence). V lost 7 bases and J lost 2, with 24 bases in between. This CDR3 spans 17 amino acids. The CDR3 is CASNTGPGRGPTYEQYF. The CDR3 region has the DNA TGTGCCAGCAACACGGGTCCTGGCAGGGGCCCTACCTACGAGCAGTACTTC.

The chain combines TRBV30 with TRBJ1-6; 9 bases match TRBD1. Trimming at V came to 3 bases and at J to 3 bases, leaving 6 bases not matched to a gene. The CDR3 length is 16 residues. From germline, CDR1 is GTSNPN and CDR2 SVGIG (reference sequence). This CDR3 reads CAWRDPGQGYNSPLHF. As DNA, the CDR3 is TGTGCCTGGAGGGACCCGGGACAGGGCTATAATTCACCCCTCCACTTT.

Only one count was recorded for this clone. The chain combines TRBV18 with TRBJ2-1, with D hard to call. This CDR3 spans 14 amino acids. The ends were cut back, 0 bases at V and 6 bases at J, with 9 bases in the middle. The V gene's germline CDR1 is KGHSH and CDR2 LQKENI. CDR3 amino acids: CASSPPRSPNEQFF. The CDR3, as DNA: TGTGCCAGCTCACCACCGCGGAGCCCCAATGAGCAGTTCTTC. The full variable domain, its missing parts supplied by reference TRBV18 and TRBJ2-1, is NAGVMQNPRHLVRRRGQEARLRCSPMKGHSHVYWYRQLPEEGLKFMVYLQKENIIDESGMPKERFSAEFPKEGPSILRIQQVVRGDSAAYFCASSPPRSPNEQFFGPGTRLTVL.

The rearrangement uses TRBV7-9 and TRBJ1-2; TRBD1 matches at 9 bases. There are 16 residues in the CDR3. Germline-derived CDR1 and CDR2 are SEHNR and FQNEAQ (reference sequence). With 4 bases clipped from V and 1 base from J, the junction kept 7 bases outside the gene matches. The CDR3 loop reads CASSYQPGQGNYGYTF. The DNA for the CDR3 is TGTGCCAGCAGCTACCAACCGGGACAGGGTAACTATGGCTACACCTTC.

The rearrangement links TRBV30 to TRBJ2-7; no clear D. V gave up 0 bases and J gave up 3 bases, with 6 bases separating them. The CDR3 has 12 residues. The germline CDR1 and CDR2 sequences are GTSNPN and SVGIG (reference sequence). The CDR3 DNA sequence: TGTGCCTGGAGTGTTGGCGGCTACGAGCAGTACTTC. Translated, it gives CAWSVGGYEQYF.

The CDR3 DNA sequence: TGTGCCAGCAGCTTCGACAGGGGGCCTGGCAATCAGCCCCAGCATTTT. Translation: CASSFDRGPGNQPQHF. This chain links TRBV7-2 with TRBJ1-5, with TRBD1 identical over 10 bases. The CDR3 is 16 residues long. The ends lost 3 bases at V and 2 bases at J; junction bases unmatched: 4. Per germline, CDR1 SGHTA and CDR2 FQGNSA.

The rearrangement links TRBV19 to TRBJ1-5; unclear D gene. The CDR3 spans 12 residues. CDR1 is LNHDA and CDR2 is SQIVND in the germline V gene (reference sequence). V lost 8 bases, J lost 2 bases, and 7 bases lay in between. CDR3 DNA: TGTGCCAGTGGACTGGGCAATCAGCCCCAGCATTTT. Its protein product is CASGLGNQPQHF.

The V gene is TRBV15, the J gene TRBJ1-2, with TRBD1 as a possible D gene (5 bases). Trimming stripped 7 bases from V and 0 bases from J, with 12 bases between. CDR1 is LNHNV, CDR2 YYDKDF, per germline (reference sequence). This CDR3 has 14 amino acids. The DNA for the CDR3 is TGTGCCACCACCCCCGGGGGAACTAACTATGGCTACACCTTC. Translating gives CATTPGGTNYGYTF.

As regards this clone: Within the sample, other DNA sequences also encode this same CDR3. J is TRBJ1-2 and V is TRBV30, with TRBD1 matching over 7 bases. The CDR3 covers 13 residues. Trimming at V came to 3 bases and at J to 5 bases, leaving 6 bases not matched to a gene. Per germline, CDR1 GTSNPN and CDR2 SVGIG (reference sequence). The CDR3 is CAWSPGGAYGYTF. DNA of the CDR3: TGTGCCTGGAGCCCAGGGGGAGCTTATGGCTACACCTTC.

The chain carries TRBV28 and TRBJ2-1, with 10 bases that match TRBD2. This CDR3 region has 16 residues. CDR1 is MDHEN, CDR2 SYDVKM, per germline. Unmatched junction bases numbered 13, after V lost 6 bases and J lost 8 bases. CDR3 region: CASSRWTSGPDDEQFF. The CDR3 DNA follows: TGTGCCAGCAGCCGATGGACTAGCGGCCCTGACGATGAGCAGTTCTTC.

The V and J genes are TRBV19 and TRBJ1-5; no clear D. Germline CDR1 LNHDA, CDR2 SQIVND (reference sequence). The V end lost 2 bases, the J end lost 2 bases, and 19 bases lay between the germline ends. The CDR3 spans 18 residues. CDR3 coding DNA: TGTGCCAGTAGTATAAATACTCTGCGGCTATCAGGCAATCAGCCCCAGCATTTT. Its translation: CASSINTLRLSGNQPQHF.

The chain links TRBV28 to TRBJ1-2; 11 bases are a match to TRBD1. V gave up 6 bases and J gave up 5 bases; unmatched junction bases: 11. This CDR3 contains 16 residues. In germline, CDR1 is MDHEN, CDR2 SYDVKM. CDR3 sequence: CASRPFWDRGNYGYTF. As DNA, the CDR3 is TGTGCCAGCAGACCATTTTGGGACAGGGGGAATTATGGCTACACCTTC.

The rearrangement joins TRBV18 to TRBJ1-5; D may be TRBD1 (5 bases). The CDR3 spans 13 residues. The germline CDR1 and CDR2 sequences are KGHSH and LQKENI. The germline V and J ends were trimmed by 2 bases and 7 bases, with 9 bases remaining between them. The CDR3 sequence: CASSPVTGQPQHF. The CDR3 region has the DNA TGTGCCAGCTCACCAGTAACAGGCCAGCCCCAGCATTTT.

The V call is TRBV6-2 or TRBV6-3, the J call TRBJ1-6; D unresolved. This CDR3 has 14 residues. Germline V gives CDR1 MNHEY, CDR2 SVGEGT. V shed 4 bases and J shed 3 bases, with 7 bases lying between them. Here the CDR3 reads CASSSDNYNSPLHF. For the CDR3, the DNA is TGTGCCAGCAGTTCCGACAACTATAATTCACCCCTCCACTTT.

The CDR3, as DNA: TGCGCCAGCAGTTTTGAGCAGGGGCTCAACACCATATATTTT. Protein product: CASSFEQGLNTIYF. This chain connects TRBV5-1 to TRBJ1-3, with a tentative D call TRBD1 (6 bases). V lost 5 bases, J lost 7 bases, and 16 bases lay in between. Germline values: CDR1 SGHRS, CDR2 YFSETQ. The length of the CDR3 is 14 residues.

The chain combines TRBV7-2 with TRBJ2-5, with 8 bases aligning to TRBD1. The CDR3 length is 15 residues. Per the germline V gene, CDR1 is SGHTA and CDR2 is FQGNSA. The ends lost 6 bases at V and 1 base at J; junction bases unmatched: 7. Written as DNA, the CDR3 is TGTGCCAGCAGTTTTGACAGGGGTCTCCAAGAGACCCAGTACTTC. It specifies CASSFDRGLQETQYF.

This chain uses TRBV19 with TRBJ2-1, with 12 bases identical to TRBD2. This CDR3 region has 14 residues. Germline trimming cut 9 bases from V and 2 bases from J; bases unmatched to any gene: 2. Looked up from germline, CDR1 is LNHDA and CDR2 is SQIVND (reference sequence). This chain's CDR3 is CASRLAGAYNEQFF. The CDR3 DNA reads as TGTGCCAGCAGACTAGCGGGAGCCTACAATGAGCAGTTCTTC.

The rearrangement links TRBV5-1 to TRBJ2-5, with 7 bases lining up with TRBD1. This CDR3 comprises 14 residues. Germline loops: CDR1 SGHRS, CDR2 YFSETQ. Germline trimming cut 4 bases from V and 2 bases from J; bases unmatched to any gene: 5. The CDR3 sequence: CASSETGSQETQYF. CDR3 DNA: TGCGCCAGCAGCGAGACAGGGTCTCAAGAGACCCAGTACTTC.

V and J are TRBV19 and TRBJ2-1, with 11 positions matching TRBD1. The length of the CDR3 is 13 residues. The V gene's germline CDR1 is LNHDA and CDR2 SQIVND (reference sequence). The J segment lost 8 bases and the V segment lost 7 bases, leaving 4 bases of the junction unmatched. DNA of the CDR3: TGTGCCAGTATAAGGACAGGGGGCTATGAGCAGTTCTTC. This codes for CASIRTGGYEQFF.

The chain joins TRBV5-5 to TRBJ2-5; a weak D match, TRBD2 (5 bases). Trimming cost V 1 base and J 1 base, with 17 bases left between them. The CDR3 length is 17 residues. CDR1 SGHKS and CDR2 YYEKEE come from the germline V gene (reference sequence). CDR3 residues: CASSLFRGEGVQETQYF. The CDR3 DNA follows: TGTGCCAGCAGCTTGTTTCGGGGAGAGGGAGTCCAAGAGACCCAGTACTTC.

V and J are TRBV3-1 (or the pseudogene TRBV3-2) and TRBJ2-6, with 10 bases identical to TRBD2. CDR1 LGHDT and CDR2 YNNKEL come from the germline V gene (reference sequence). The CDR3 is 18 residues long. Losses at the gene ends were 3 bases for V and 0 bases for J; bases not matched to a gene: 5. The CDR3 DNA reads TGTGCCAGCAGCCAGGGACTAGCGCGAAACTCTGGGGCCAACGTCCTGACTTTC. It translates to CASSQGLARNSGANVLTF.

The chain's CDR3 is CASSEFAGIRSPLHF. CDR3 in DNA: TGTGCCAGCAGTGAATTTGCAGGGATAAGGTCACCCCTCCACTTT. This chain uses TRBV25-1 with TRBJ1-6, with D maybe TRBD1 (5 bases). Per germline, CDR1 MGHDK and CDR2 SYGVNS. The CDR3 has 15 amino acids. V lost 1 base, J lost 10 bases, and 14 bases lay in between.

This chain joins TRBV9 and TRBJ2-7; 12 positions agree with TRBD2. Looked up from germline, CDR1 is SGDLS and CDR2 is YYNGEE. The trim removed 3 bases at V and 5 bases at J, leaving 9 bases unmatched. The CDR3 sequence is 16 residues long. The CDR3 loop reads CASSDRLAGGFHEQYF. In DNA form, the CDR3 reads TGTGCCAGCAGCGATCGCCTAGCGGGGGGGTTCCACGAGCAGTACTTC. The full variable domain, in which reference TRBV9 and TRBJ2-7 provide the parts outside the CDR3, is DSGVTQTPKHLITATGQRVTLRCSPRSGDLSVYWYQQSLDQGLQFLIQYYNGEERAKGNILERFSAQQFPDLHSELNLSSLELGDSALYFCASSDRLAGGFHEQYFGPGTRLTVT.

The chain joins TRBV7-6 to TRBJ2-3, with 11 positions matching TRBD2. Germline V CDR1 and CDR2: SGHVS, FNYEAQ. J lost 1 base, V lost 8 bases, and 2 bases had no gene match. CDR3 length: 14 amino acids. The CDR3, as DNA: TGTGCCAGCTCACTAGCGGGGGGCACAGATACGCAGTATTTT. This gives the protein CASSLAGGTDTQYF.

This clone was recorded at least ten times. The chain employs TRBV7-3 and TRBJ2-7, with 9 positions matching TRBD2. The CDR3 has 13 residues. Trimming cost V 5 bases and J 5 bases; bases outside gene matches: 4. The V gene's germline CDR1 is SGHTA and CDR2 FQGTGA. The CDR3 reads CASSPRGGHEQYF. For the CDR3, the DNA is TGTGCCAGCAGCCCGCGGGGGGGCCACGAGCAGTACTTC.

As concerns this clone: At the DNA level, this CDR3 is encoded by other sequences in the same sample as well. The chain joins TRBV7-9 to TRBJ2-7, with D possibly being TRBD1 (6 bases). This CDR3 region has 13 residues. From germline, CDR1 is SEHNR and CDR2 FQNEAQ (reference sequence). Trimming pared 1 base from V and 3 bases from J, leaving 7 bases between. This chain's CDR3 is CASSLVGGYEQYF. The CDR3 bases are TGTGCCAGCAGCTTAGTAGGGGGCTACGAGCAGTACTTC.

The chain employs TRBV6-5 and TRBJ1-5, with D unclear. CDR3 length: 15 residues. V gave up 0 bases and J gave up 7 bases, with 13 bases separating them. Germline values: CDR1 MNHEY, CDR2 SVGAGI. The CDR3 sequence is CASSYSRREGQPQHF. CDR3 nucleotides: TGTGCCAGCAGTTACTCGAGAAGGGAGGGCCAGCCCCAGCATTTT.

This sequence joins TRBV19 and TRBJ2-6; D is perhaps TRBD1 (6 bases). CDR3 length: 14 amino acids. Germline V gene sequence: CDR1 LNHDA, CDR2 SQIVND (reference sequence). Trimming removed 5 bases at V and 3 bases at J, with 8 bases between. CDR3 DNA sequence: TGTGCCAGTAGTCCCAGGGGTGGGGCCAACGTCCTGACTTTC. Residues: CASSPRGGANVLTF.

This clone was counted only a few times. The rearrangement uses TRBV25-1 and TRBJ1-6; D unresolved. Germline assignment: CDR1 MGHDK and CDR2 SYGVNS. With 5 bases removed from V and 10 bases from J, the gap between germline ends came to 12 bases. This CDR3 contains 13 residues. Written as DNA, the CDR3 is TGTGCCAGCAGTTTGGTGGGCACCTCACCCCTCCACTTT. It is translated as CASSLVGTSPLHF.

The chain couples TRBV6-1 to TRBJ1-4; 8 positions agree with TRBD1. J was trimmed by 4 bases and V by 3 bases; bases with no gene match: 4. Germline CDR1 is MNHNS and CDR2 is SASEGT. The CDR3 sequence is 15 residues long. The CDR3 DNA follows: TGTGCCAGCAGTGAGACAGGGGATAGTAATGAAAAACTGTTTTTT. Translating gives CASSETGDSNEKLFF.